What follows is one T cell receptor beta chain and its context. Its antigen is not yet known. No much larger clone exists at a distance of one base, and base qualities are not known. TCRbeta CDR3 regions were amplified from genomic DNA by means of the immunoSEQ Assay, a bias-controlled multiplex PCR. Turning to the authors' computational methods: Within the assay, amplification of reference gene primers was used to estimate how many nucleated cells each sample contained. Sequence reads were collapsed and filtered to measure the absolute abundance of every unique TCRbeta CDR3 rearrangement. For each sample, productive Simpson clonality was calculated by taking the square root of Simpson's diversity index across productive rearrangements. The table was pulled from immuneACCESS by TCRdb, which kept in-frame rearrangements only. Such tables lose some clones; where checked, under half of the loss comes from unresolved V genes, and the rest has no known cause. V, J and clone size are taken as reported in that table, and D and trimming were inferred from the DNA itself. The table for this sample lists some 180,000 clones; 86% of them were counted only once. In total, the top ten clones hold 20% to 25% of the sample.

The data belong to a study of blood T cell repertoires in COVID-19 (dated by TCRdb to the early 2020s). Concerning the study at large: Recovered participants in ImmuneRACE Cohort 3 were defined by two consecutive negative NP/OP PCR tests, clearance by a healthcare professional, or resolution of symptoms. Subjects who had been exposed to COVID-19, were actively infected with it, or had recovered from it provided the deeply sampled blood TCRbeta repertoires that made up the dataset. Samples were obtained from the ongoing ImmuneRACE study (first 160 participants) and from approximately 1,200 subjects provided by 6 global collaborators. The repertoires were made available in a free public database intended to serve as a resource for research on the immune response to SARS-CoV-2. Samples from collaborators originated in the United States, Italy and Spain and spanned both the acute and convalescent phases of COVID-19. Where available, HLA class I and class II types were taken from metadata supplied by the sample provider and were not determined by assay-based typing. Sample metadata almost always included a de-identified subject ID, COVID-19 status, age in years and sex. The material from the prospective study consisted of cDNA or gDNA derived from T cells, B-cell-depleted T cells, or PBMCs.

Participants in the prospective study were enrolled through a virtual design, were aged about 18 to 90 years, and lived in some 24 United States geographic areas. In the prospective study, cohorts were assigned on the basis of participant-reported clinical history obtained from a screening survey and a study questionnaire. In the prospective study, whole blood, serum and a nasopharyngeal or oropharyngeal swab were collected from each participant by mobile phlebotomists. Participants in the prospective study had the option to provide additional blood draws and questionnaires over a roughly 2-month period. Before DNA extraction, blood samples from the prospective study were shipped at room temperature or frozen. Spanning cysteine to phenylalanine, the CDR3 consists of 13 amino acids. The CDR3 DNA has 39 bases and is translated from base 1. The trim is 6 bases for V and 8 bases for J, with a gap of 16 bases between the germline ends. The germline V gene gives CDR1 as SGHAT and CDR2 as FQNNGV.

General conclusions and limits of the study: How much clinical and demographic metadata was included differed by source and by participant, and the metadata was provided uncurated.

Sequencing input: PBMCs or T cells enriched from blood (not recorded which). The sequence joins TRBV11-2 to TRBJ1-2; no D gene call is confident. The sequence derives from a woman in her thirties or forties in a cohort exposed to, infected with or recovered from COVID-19 (not recorded which). The CDR3 region reads CASSGGSSYGYTF. The DNA sequence follows: TGTGCCAGCAGTGGAGGGTCTTCCTACGGCTACACCTTC.